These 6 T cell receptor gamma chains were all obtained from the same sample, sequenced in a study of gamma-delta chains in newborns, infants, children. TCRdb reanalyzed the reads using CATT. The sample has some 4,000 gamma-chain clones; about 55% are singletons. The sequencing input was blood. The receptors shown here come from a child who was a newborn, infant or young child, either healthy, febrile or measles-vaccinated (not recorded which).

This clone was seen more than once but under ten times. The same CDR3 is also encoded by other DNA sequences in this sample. The CDR3 is CATWDGPAYYKKLF. CDR3 in DNA: TGTGCCACCTGGGACGGGCCGGCGTATTATAAGAAACTCTTT. V usage is TRGV2 and J usage is TRGJ1 or TRGJ2. TCRdb gives no J gene; it was assigned here by matching the DNA to germline. The CDR3 totals 14 residues. The ends lost 0 bases at V and 4 bases at J; junction bases unmatched: 6. Germline values: CDR1 EGSNGY, CDR2 YDSYNSKV.

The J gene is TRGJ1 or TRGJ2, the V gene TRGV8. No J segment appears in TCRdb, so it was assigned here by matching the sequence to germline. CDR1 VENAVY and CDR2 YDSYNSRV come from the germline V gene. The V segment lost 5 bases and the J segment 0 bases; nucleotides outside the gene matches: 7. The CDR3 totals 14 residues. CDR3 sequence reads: CATWVRPNYYKKLF. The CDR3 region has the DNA TGTGCCACCTGGGTACGACCGAATTATTATAAGAAACTCTTT.

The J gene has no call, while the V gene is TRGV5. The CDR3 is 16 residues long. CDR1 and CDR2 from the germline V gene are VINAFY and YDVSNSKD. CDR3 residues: CATWDRRPPNYYKRLF. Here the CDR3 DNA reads TGTGCCACCTGGGACAGGCGCCCCCCTAATTATTATAAGAGACTCTTT.

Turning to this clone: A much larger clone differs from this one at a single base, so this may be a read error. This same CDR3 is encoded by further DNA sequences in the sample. CDR3 in DNA: TGTGCCACCTGGGACGGGAACTATTATAAGAAACTCTTT. It yields the protein CATWDGNYYKKLF. The chain couples TRGV2 to TRGJ1 or TRGJ2. No J gene was available from TCRdb, and it was assigned here by a germline match of the DNA. J was trimmed by 4 bases and V by 0 bases; bases with no gene match: 3. This CDR3 spans 13 amino acids. Germline CDR1 reads EGSNGY; CDR2 reads YDSYNSKV.

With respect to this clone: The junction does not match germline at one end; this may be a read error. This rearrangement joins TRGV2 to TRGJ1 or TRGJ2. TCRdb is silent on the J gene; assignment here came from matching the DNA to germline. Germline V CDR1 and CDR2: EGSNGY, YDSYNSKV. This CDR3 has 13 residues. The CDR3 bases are TGTGCCACCCGGGATGGGCGGACCGCTAAGAAACTCTTT. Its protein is CATRDGRTAKKLF.

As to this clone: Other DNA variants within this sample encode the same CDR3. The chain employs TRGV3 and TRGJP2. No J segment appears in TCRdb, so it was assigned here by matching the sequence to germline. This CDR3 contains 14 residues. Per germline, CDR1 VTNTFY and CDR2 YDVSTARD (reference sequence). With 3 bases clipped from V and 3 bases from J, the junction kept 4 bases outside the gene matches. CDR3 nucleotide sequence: TGTGCCACCTGGGACCGTCGTAGTGATTGGATCAAGACGTTT. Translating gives CATWDRRSDWIKTF.